Detailed here is one T cell receptor beta chain. What this receptor recognizes is not known. Base qualities are missing; no much larger clone stands one base away. Interpreted using the paper, the treatment or condition label stands for: live attenuated yellow fever vaccine strain. At each blood-draw timepoint, two biological replicates of bulk PBMCs were collected. A standard Ficoll-Paque protocol was used to isolate PBMCs from peripheral blood. RNA was extracted with TriZol from bulk PBMCs, CD4 and CD8 fractions, and dextramer-positive and dextramer-negative fractions. The data were obtained in a study of T cells after yellow fever vaccination (dated by TCRdb to 2018 to 2020). For context, the study as a whole: The SMART-Seq v4 Ultra Low Input RNA kit was used to prepare libraries from fractions with low cell numbers. Two healthy male donors, one aged 18 to 29 and one aged 30 to 40 years, made up the cohort. Blood was drawn at multiple timepoints before and after primary and secondary immunization, with bulk PBMC replicates and cell subsets isolated. To track T-cell clones before and after primary and booster YFV17D yellow fever vaccination, bulk TCR alpha and beta repertoires were sequenced longitudinally.

V gives up 6 bases and J gives up 5 bases, and the segment between their germline ends measures 11 bases. The germline V gene (reference sequence) yields LNHDA for CDR1 and SQIVND for CDR2. Including cysteine and phenylalanine, the CDR3 has 13 amino acids. Just the 39-base CDR3 DNA is kept, in frame starting at base 1. TCR cDNA was made using 5'RACE template switching, a step that added a universal primer site and unique molecular identifiers. cDNA synthesis was primed from both the TCR alpha and TCR beta constant segments. Libraries were amplified in two PCR steps, with sample barcodes and sequencing adapters added in the second step. Sequencing of the libraries was done on either Illumina HiSeq 2500 (2x100 bp) or NovaSeq (2x150 bp). Per the source publication's procedure: Demultiplexing of reads and collapsing into UMI consensus sequences were performed with MIGEC, and V(D)J alignment was carried out with MiXCR. Clonotypes responding to the vaccine were identified with edgeR on replicate PBMC samples, with the criteria of FDR below 0.01 and a log2 fold change above 5 up to day 15. Each bulk clonotype was labeled CD4 or CD8 based on which sequenced repertoire, CD4 or CD8, contained the clonotype at higher abundance. TCRdb passed the public sequencing reads through fastp at Q25 and MiXCR, retaining productive beta sequences. Rows merge per CDR3 protein into single entries with the most common DNA and genes. In this record, the V and J calls reflect TCRdb's handling and not the investigators' own analysis. This sample has around 350,000 distinct CDR3 sequences in its table, and 11% of those were observed once. The ten most abundant clones make up roughly 18% of the sample.

General findings and caveats noted by the study authors: Compared with the primary T-cell response, the secondary T-cell response was faster but weaker, reaching its peak on day 5 rather than on day 15. A small share of clonotypes was detected in both CD4 and CD8 compartments, with the overlap likely arising from convergent recombination. The study included only a couple of donors, which limits how far the findings can be generalized. After the booster, most of the clones that had expanded following primary vaccination were detected again (about 95% of CD4 and around 90% of CD8), which suggests that memory was broadly maintained. Computational filtering was needed because FACS-sorted repertoires could contain abundant contaminating clonotypes from the bulk population.

The sequence came from a man between 18 and 29 years old who received the YFV17D yellow fever vaccine. The material was PBMCs, obtained on the day of the first yellow fever vaccination. The chain uses TRBV19 and TRBJ1-5, and possibly TRBD1, on 6 matching bases. The nucleotide sequence reads TGTGCCAGTAGGGTCGACAGGTATCAGCCCCAGCATTTT. The translation is CASRVDRYQPQHF.